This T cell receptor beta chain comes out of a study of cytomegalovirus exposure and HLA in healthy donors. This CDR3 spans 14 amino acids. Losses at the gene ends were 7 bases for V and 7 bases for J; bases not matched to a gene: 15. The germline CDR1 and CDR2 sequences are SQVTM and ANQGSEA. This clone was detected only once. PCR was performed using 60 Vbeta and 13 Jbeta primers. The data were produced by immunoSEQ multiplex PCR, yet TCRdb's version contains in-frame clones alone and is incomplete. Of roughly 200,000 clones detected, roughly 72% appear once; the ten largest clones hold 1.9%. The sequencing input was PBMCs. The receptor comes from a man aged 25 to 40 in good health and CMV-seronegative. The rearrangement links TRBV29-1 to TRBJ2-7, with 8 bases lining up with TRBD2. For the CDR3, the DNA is TGCAGCGCGGACGCGGGGGCCGGGGGGGGAGAGCAGTACTTC. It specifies CSADAGAGGGEQYF.